This passage covers 26 T cell receptor beta chains from one sample sequenced in a study of early T cells in non-severe SARS-CoV-2 infection. TCRdb ran MiXCR on the 5' RACE reads and lists one entry per CDR3 protein. The sample has over 60,000 distinct CDR3 sequences, around a tenth seen once; the top ten hold around 5.5%. Sequencing was performed on whole blood. These receptors were collected from an adult who was a healthcare worker with PCR-confirmed SARS-CoV-2 infection or an uninfected control (not recorded which).

This clonotype was picked up many times. The V call is TRBV4-3, the J call TRBJ2-1; 7 bases align to TRBD2. After removal of 0 bases from V and 4 bases from J, the junction contained 9 bases not matched to a gene. From germline, CDR1 is LGHNA and CDR2 YSLEER. The CDR3 spans 17 residues. CDR3 bases: TGCGCCAGCAGCCAAGATCTCGCGGGAGAGGGGTACAATGAGCAGTTCTTC. It specifies CASSQDLAGEGYNEQFF.

This clonotype was observed at least ten times. The genes are TRBV9 and TRBJ2-7, with D tentatively TRBD2 (5 bases). The CDR3 totals 14 residues. Trimming removed 3 bases from V and 2 bases from J, with 12 bases in between. Germline CDR1 is SGDLS and CDR2 is YYNGEE. CDR3 nucleotides: TGTGCCAGCAGCGCCGGACTCTTCCCCTACGAGCAGTACTTC. This encodes CASSAGLFPYEQYF.

The chain carries TRBV10-3 and TRBJ2-5, with a possible D match to TRBD1 (5 bases). Trimming took 6 bases from V and 5 from J, leaving 10 bases between them. CDR1 is ENHRY, CDR2 SYGVKD, per germline. This CDR3 has 12 residues. CDR3 sequence: CAISQKGETQYF. The CDR3 DNA reads as TGTGCCATCAGCCAGAAGGGGGAGACCCAGTACTTC.

This clonotype came up many times. This rearrangement joins TRBV7-9 to TRBJ2-3, with 7 bases aligning to TRBD2. V trimming: 5 bases; J trimming: 3 bases; junction bases outside the gene matches: 8. This CDR3 is 15 amino acids long. CDR1 is SEHNR, CDR2 FQNEAQ, per germline (reference sequence). The DNA for the CDR3 is TGTGCCAGCAGCCGAAGCGGGGAAAGGACAGATACGCAGTATTTT. Encoded protein: CASSRSGERTDTQYF.

The rearrangement links TRBV12-3 or TRBV12-4 to TRBJ2-2; maybe TRBD1 (7 bases). This CDR3 is 16 amino acids long. The V end was cut by 7 bases, the J end by 7 bases, with 22 bases between. The chain's CDR3 is CASIPSGTVRGGELFF. The CDR3 DNA is TGTGCCAGCATTCCTTCCGGGACAGTGCGGGGCGGGGAGCTGTTTTTT.

The CDR3 loop reads CASSDDRSSYEQYF. CDR3 DNA: TGCGCCAGCAGCGATGACAGGAGCTCCTACGAGCAGTACTTC. V gene TRBV5-1 combines with J gene TRBJ2-7; D perhaps matches TRBD1 (6 bases). Per germline, CDR1 SGHRS and CDR2 YFSETQ. V was cut by 4 bases and J by 0 bases, with 11 bases left in between. This CDR3 contains 14 residues.

As concerns this clonotype: This CDR3 is missing its conserved last phenylalanine or tryptophan, likely due to a read error. V and J are TRBV10-1 and TRBJ2-1; weak D call: TRBD2 (5 bases). Trimming pared 8 bases from V and 3 bases from J, leaving 8 bases between. Germline CDR1 and CDR2: WNHNN and SYGVQD (reference sequence). This CDR3 contains 12 residues. As DNA, the CDR3 is TGCGCCAGCGGCCGGGACTACAATGAGCAGTTCTCC. It translates to CASGRDYNEQFS.

CDR3 amino acids: CAWSVQRESPYEQYF. In DNA form, the CDR3 reads TGTGCCTGGAGTGTTCAGCGGGAGTCCCCCTACGAGCAGTACTTC. The chain recombines TRBV30 with TRBJ2-7; 8 bases align to TRBD2. The CDR3 totals 15 residues. V was pared by 0 bases and J by 2 bases, with 6 bases of the junction left unmatched. Germline-derived CDR1 and CDR2 are GTSNPN and SVGIG (reference sequence).

This clonotype has a count of ten or more. The chain recombines TRBV6-1 with TRBJ2-7; D perhaps matches TRBD2 (6 bases). CDR1 and CDR2 from the germline V gene are MNHNS and SASEGT. Trimming took 5 bases from V and 2 from J, leaving 13 bases between them. This CDR3 region has 14 residues. DNA of the CDR3: TGTGCCAGCAGTTTAGGGACGGGGGCCTACGAGCAGTACTTC. It translates to CASSLGTGAYEQYF.

The chain is built from TRBV28 and TRBJ1-5; no definite D call. Germline V gene lookup returns CDR1 MDHEN and CDR2 SYDVKM. This CDR3 is 17 amino acids long. V lost 2 bases to trimming and J lost 10 bases, with 24 bases between them. The CDR3 region has the DNA TGTGCCAGCAGTTTAAACGGATTTTTAGGAGGTAATGGTCCCCAGCATTTT. This codes for CASSLNGFLGGNGPQHF. The full variable domain, its missing parts supplied by reference TRBV28 and TRBJ1-5, is DVKVTQSSRYLVKRTGEKVFLECVQDMDHENMFWYRQDPGLGLRLIYFSYDVKMKEKGDIPEGYSVSREKKERFSLILESASTNQTSMYLCASSLNGFLGGNGPQHFGDGTRLSIL.

The chain couples TRBV29-1 to TRBJ2-1; 15 bases align to TRBD2. The length of the CDR3 is 16 residues. Losses at the gene ends were 5 bases for V and 9 bases for J; bases not matched to a gene: 11. The germline V gene has CDR1 SQVTM and CDR2 ANQGSEA. The CDR3 is CSVRGTSGRPTGEQFF. CDR3 sequence (DNA): TGCAGCGTTCGCGGGACTAGCGGGAGGCCGACAGGTGAGCAGTTCTTC.

This clonotype occurred many times. The genes are TRBV5-1 and TRBJ2-2; weak D call: TRBD1 (5 bases). The CDR3 consists of 15 residues. Between the trimmed V and J ends, which lost 0 bases and 3 bases, there was a span of 9 bases. Per the germline V gene, CDR1 is SGHRS and CDR2 is YFSETQ. The CDR3 DNA sequence: TGCGCCAGCAGCTTGGAAGGGGCCGACACCGGGGAGCTGTTTTTT. Translated, it gives CASSLEGADTGELFF.

This clonotype occurred a few times. This chain links TRBV20-1 with TRBJ2-7; 7 nucleotides agree with TRBD1. J was trimmed by 3 bases and V by 4 bases; bases with no gene match: 9. Germline CDR1 and CDR2: DFQATT and SNEGSKA (reference sequence). This CDR3 has 14 amino acids. This CDR3 is CSAIKTGSRYEQYF. CDR3 nucleotides: TGCAGTGCTATTAAGACAGGGTCGCGCTACGAGCAGTACTTC.

The chain joins TRBV11-2 to TRBJ2-5, with D tentatively TRBD1 or TRBD2 (5 bases each). The CDR3 contains 15 residues. V dropped 0 bases and J dropped 5 bases, with 13 bases sitting between them. The germline gives CDR1 SGHAT, CDR2 FQNNGV. CDR3 coding DNA: TGTGCCAGCAGCTTAGAGAGGGGAAGAGGCGAGACCCAGTACTTC. It codes for CASSLERGRGETQYF.

This clonotype was picked up many times. This chain links TRBV7-9 with TRBJ2-2; D is unresolved. Germline CDR1 reads SEHNR; CDR2 reads FQNEAQ (reference sequence). V lost 6 bases and J 4 bases, leaving 18 bases between the germline ends. The CDR3 consists of 16 residues. CDR3 sequence: CASSLSLTSGTGELFF. CDR3 sequence (DNA): TGTGCCAGCAGTCTAAGTCTTACGTCAGGCACCGGGGAGCTGTTTTTT. Full variable domain (rest looked up from reference TRBV7-9 and TRBJ2-2): DTGVSQNPRHKITKRGQNVTFRCDPISEHNRLYWYRQTLGQGPEFLTYFQNEAQLEKSRLLSDRFSAERPKGSFSTLEIQRTEQGDSAMYLCASSLSLTSGTGELFFGEGSRLTVL.

This clonotype was observed a few times. This chain links TRBV7-8 with TRBJ2-3, with a weak D call TRBD2 (7 bases). Per germline, CDR1 SGHVS and CDR2 FQNEAQ. V was clipped by 0 bases and J by 0 bases, with 22 bases between them. The CDR3 sequence is 20 residues long. The CDR3 loop is CASSLAKGGRNFGSTDTQYF. The CDR3 DNA reads as TGTGCCAGCAGCTTAGCGAAGGGGGGGAGGAACTTTGGCAGCACAGATACGCAGTATTTT.

This clonotype appeared a few times. This chain joins TRBV6-6 and TRBJ2-2, with TRBD1 matching over 10 bases. V trimming: 5 bases; J trimming: 6 bases; junction bases outside the gene matches: 9. Germline lookup yields CDR1 MNHNY and CDR2 SVGAGI (reference sequence). The CDR3 contains 16 residues. The CDR3 DNA reads TGTGCCAGCAGTCCCTCCCGGGACAGGGGTGCCGGGGAGCTGTTTTTT. Translated, it gives CASSPSRDRGAGELFF.

This clonotype was picked up a small number of times. This sequence joins TRBV4-1 and TRBJ1-2, with a weak D call TRBD1 (6 bases). Germline values: CDR1 MGHRA, CDR2 YSYEKL. The CDR3 spans 14 residues. V gave up 2 bases and J gave up 4 bases, with 11 bases separating them. CDR3 residues: CASSQIGGGYGYTF. The CDR3 DNA follows: TGCGCCAGCAGCCAAATTGGGGGCGGCTATGGCTACACCTTC.

This clonotype appeared many times. The V gene is TRBV7-3, the J gene TRBJ2-1; 13 bases agree with TRBD2. Losses at the gene ends were 5 bases for V and 7 bases for J; bases not matched to a gene: 8. CDR1 and CDR2 from the germline V gene are SGHTA and FQGTGA. The CDR3 is made up of 16 amino acids. The CDR3 region is CASSRAGTSGVNEQFF. The CDR3 DNA is TGTGCCAGCAGCCGGGCGGGGACTAGCGGGGTAAATGAGCAGTTCTTC.

The sample holds a few counts of this clonotype. V and J are TRBV6-2 or TRBV6-3 and TRBJ1-2, with D unclear. Germline CDR1 MNHEY, CDR2 SVGEGT. The CDR3 loop spans 13 amino acids. V was cut by 0 bases and J by 2 bases, with 4 bases left in between. The CDR3 DNA follows: TGTGCCAGCAGTTACTCGCTAAACTATGGCTACACCTTC. The encoded protein is CASSYSLNYGYTF.

This clonotype showed up many times. This chain links TRBV13 with TRBJ2-7; 9 bases agree with TRBD1. The ends lost 3 bases at V and 3 bases at J; junction bases unmatched: 6. Germline CDR1 is PRHDT and CDR2 is FYEKMQ (reference sequence). The CDR3 extends over 15 amino acids. The CDR3 DNA sequence: TGTGCCAGCAGCTTTTCGGACAGGGGAGGCTACGAGCAGTACTTC. Translated, it gives CASSFSDRGGYEQYF.

The V call is TRBV30, the J call TRBJ1-1; a possible D gene is TRBD1 (5 bases). V lost 1 base, J lost 2 bases, and 8 bases lay in between. The CDR3 is 13 residues long. Germline lookup yields CDR1 GTSNPN and CDR2 SVGIG (reference sequence). The DNA of the CDR3 is TGTGCCTGGAGTGGACAGAGAAACACTGAAGCTTTCTTT. Translating it yields CAWSGQRNTEAFF.

This clonotype was counted ten times or more. The V and J genes are TRBV7-8 and TRBJ2-1; TRBD2 is a possible D gene (6 bases). Germline CDR1 reads SGHVS; CDR2 reads FQNEAQ. Between the trimmed V and J ends, which lost 5 bases and 7 bases, there was a span of 18 bases. CDR3 length: 15 residues. The CDR3 DNA follows: TGTGCCAGCAGCAAACCGGGACTCCTGGCTAATGAGCAGTTCTTC. It encodes CASSKPGLLANEQFF. Variable domain in full (rest from reference TRBV7-8 and TRBJ2-1): GAGVSQSPRYKVAKRGQDVALRCDPISGHVSLFWYQQALGQGPEFLTYFQNEAQLDKSGLPSDRFFAERPEGSVSTLKIQRTQQEDSAVYLCASSKPGLLANEQFFGPGTRLTVL.

This clonotype came up a few times. CDR3 sequence (DNA): TGTGCCAGCAGCCAAGGCGGGCTAGCGGGCTCCTACGAGCAGTACTTC. It is translated as CASSQGGLAGSYEQYF. The chain couples TRBV3-2 to TRBJ2-7; the table gives TRBD2 as D, unverified against the DNA. TRBV3-2 corresponds to a pseudogene. The CDR3 extends over 16 amino acids.

A note on this clonotype: Germline is not matched at one junction end, which may reflect a read error. This chain joins TRBV6-2 or TRBV6-3 and TRBJ2-1; 13 bases line up with TRBD2. The CDR3 sequence is 16 residues long. Germline-derived CDR1 and CDR2 are MNHEY and SVGEGT. The CDR3 spells CVSIRRLAGGNNEQFF. DNA of the CDR3: TGTGTCAGCATTCGAAGACTAGCGGGGGGAAACAATGAGCAGTTCTTC.

This clonotype was seen ten or more times. This chain links TRBV20-1 with TRBJ2-2; perhaps TRBD2 as D (6 bases). The germline gives CDR1 DFQATT, CDR2 SNEGSKA (reference sequence). V was clipped by 0 bases and J by 5 bases, with 16 bases between them. The CDR3 runs 16 residues. The CDR3 bases are TGCAGTGCTAGAGACCCGGGACTTCCGATTACCGGGGAGCTGTTTTTT. This codes for CSARDPGLPITGELFF.